This T cell receptor beta chain originates from a study of T cell responses to AZD1222 COVID-19 vaccine. As concerns this clone: The same CDR3 is also encoded by other DNA sequences in this sample.

Sequencing used immunoSEQ multiplex PCR; TCRdb keeps in-frame clones, though not all of them. The sample records 150,000 to 200,000 clones, 85% to 95% being singletons. Germline V gene lookup returns CDR1 KGHSH and CDR2 LQKENI. This CDR3 spans 11 amino acids. Trimming pared 6 bases from V and 1 base from J, leaving 2 bases between. This material consisted of peripheral blood, taken 28 days after the second AZD1222 dose. J is TRBJ2-3 and V is TRBV18; no clear D. This TCR came from an adult who received the AZD1222 COVID-19 vaccine. CDR3 amino acids: CASSRTDTQYF. The DNA for the CDR3 is TGTGCCAGCTCTCGCACAGATACGCAGTATTTT.